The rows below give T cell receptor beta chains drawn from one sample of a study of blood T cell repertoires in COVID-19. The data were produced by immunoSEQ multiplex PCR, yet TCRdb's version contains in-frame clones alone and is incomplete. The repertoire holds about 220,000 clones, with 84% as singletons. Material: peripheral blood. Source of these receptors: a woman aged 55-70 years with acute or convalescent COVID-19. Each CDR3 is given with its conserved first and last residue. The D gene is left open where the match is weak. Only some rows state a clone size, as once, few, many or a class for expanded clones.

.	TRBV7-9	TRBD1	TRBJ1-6	TGTGCCAGCAGCCCCCCCGGGACAGGGGGCAGTTCACCCCTCCACTTT	CASSPPGTGGSSPLHF
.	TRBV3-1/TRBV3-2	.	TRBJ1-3	TGTGCCAGCAGCCACGCCAGCTCTGGAAACACCATATATTTT	CASSHASSGNTIYF
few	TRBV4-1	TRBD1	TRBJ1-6	TGCGCCAGCAGCCCTCTGGGGACAGTATCGGAAAATAATTCACCCCTCCACTTT	CASSPLGTVSENNSPLHF
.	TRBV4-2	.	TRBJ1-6	TGTGCCAGCAGAGGCCAGGAAGGTGTATCACCCCTCCACTTT	CASRGQEGVSPLHF
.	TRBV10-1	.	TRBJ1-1	TGCGCCAGCAGTGAGTCCACCCAGGCCTTTCGGAACACTGAAGCTTTCTTT	CASSESTQAFRNTEAFF
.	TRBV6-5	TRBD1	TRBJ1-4	TGTGCCAGCAGCGACACAGGGGGCAATGAAAAACTGTTTTTT	CASSDTGGNEKLFF
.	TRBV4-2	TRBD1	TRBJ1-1	TGTGCCAGCAGCCAAGTTCCGGGACAGGGAGGTCCGAACACTGAAGCTTTCTTT	CASSQVPGQGGPNTEAFF
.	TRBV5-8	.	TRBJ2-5	TGTGCCAGCAGCTTCGAAGGTTCGGGGGTTATAAGGGAGACCCAGTACTTC	CASSFEGSGVIRETQYF
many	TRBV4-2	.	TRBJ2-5	TGTGCCAGCAGCCTGGACGGGGTCCAAGAGACCCAGTACTTC	CASSLDGVQETQYF
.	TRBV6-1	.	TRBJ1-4	TGTGCCAGCAGTGAAGCGCGGAGGGAAAAACTGTTTTTT	CASSEARREKLFF
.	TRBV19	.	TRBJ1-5	TGTGCCAGTAGTCCGAGAGGGGGGGCGTATAGCAATCAGCCCCAGCATTTT	CASSPRGGAYSNQPQHF
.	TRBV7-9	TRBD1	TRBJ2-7	TGTGCCAGCAGCTACGGGACAGGCCAAACCTACGAGCAGTACTTC	CASSYGTGQTYEQYF
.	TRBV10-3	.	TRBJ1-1	TGTGCCATCAGGGACAGCGACAGGAACACTGAAGCTTTCTTT	CAIRDSDRNTEAFF
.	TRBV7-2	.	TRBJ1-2	TGTGCCAGCAGCAAAATAGGGAGGGGCTACACCTTC	CASSKIGRGYTF
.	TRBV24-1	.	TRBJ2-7	TGTGCCACCAGTTCTAACTGGGGGGGGCACTGGGGTTGGCTTATGGCCTACGAGCAGTACTTC	CATSSNWGGHWGWLMAYEQYF
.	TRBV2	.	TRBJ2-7	TGTGCCAGCCGGGGGACTCACTCCTACGAGCAGTACTTC	CASRGTHSYEQYF
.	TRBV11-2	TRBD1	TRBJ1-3	TGTGCCAGCAGCTTGACAGGGACTGGAAACACCATATATTTT	CASSLTGTGNTIYF
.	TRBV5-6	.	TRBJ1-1	TGTGCCAGCAGCTCCGGCGCGGAGACTGAAGCTTTCTTT	CASSSGAETEAFF
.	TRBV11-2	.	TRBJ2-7	TGTGCCAGCAGCCAGTATGAGGCCGTCTCCTACGAGCAGTACTTC	CASSQYEAVSYEQYF
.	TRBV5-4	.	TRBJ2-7	TGTGCCAGCAGCTTAGGGGGGGACTCCTACGAGCAGTACTTC	CASSLGGDSYEQYF
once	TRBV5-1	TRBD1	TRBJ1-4	TGCGCCAGCAGCTTCCAGGGGAGGACAGGGGAAGAACTGTTTTTT	CASSFQGRTGEELFF
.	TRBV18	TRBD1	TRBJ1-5	TGTGCCAGCTCACTAGCCGGGACAGCACATCAGCCCCAGCATTTT	CASSLAGTAHQPQHF
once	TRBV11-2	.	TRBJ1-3	TGTGCCAGCAGCTATTCGGGGAGGCCTTTGCAGGGAAACACCATATATTTT	CASSYSGRPLQGNTIYF
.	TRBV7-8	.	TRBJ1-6	TGTGCCAGCAGCTTATTTCGGGACACCTATTCACCCCTCCACTTT	CASSLFRDTYSPLHF
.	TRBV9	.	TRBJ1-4	TGTGCCAGCAGCTCAGACGGGAAAGAAAAACTGTTTTTT	CASSSDGKEKLFF
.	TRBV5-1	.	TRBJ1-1	TGCGCCAGCAGCTTCGGAGGGAACACTGAAGCTTTCTTT	CASSFGGNTEAFF
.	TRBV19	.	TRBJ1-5	TGTGCCAGTAGTATAGACTCTCGGGGTTATCAGCCCCAGCATTTT	CASSIDSRGYQPQHF
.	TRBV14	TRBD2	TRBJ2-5	TGTGCCAGCAGCCTCCGACTAGCGGGGGTCCAAGAGACCCAGTACTTC	CASSLRLAGVQETQYF
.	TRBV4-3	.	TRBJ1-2	TGCGCCAGCAGCCAAGGAAGCGGCCAAGGCTACACCTTC	CASSQGSGQGYTF
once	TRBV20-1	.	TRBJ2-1	TGCAGTGCCAGTCCTTCCTACAATGAGCAGTTCTTC	CSASPSYNEQFF
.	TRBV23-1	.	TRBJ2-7	TGCGCCAGCAGTCAAACAGGGAGCTCCTACGAGCAGTACTTC	CASSQTGSSYEQYF
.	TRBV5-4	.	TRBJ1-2	TGTGCCAGCAGCTTGGCCGTGGGGGCTGGCGCCTATGGCTACACCTTC	CASSLAVGAGAYGYTF
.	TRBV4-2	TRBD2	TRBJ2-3	TGTGCCAGCAGCCAAGAACGTCTCGGTAGCGGGGGAGATACGCAGTATTTT	CASSQERLGSGGDTQYF
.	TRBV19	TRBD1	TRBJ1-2	TGTGCCACCTCTGGCGGGACAGGGCGTTATGGCTACACCTTC	CATSGGTGRYGYTF
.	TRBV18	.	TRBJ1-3	TGTGCCAGCTCACCACCCTGGGACAACGGAAACACCATATATTTT	CASSPPWDNGNTIYF
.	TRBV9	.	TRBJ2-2	TGTGCCAGCAGCCAGTTTTCCCAAGCAGGCGCCGGGGAGCTGTTTTTT	CASSQFSQAGAGELFF
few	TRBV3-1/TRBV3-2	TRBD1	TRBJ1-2	TGTGCCAGCACCCAGCGAGCGGGACAGGTGGGCTACACCTTC	CASTQRAGQVGYTF